What follows are 31 T cell receptor beta chains derived from one specimen sequenced in a study of blood T cells in healthy people across ages (dated by TCRdb to 2013 to 2016). The library was made by 5' RACE. TCRdb lists the instrument as Illumina HiSeq 2500. The second PCR ran for about 6 to 12 cycles and used a J-beta primer mix along with a sample-barcoded 5' primer. Using fastp at Q25 and MiXCR, TCRdb reprocessed the public reads and kept productive beta chains. Each entry merges the rows of one CDR3 protein and shows their most common DNA and genes. This sample has 650,000 to 1,000,000 distinct CDR3 sequences in its table, and under 40% of those were observed once. 13% of the sample is held by the ten biggest clonotypes. The specimen was blood. These receptors were collected from a young man in good health.

The chain couples TRBV2 to TRBJ2-7, with D perhaps given as TRBD1 or TRBD2 (6 bases each). V dropped 7 bases and J dropped 2 bases, with 15 bases sitting between them. This CDR3 spans 14 amino acids. Per germline, CDR1 SNHLY and CDR2 FYNNEI. The DNA of the CDR3 is TGTGCCAGCACGGACCCGGGGGCGACCTACGAGCAGTACTTC. This codes for CASTDPGATYEQYF.

This chain joins TRBV20-1 and TRBJ1-1; weak D call: TRBD1 (5 bases). Germline V CDR1 and CDR2: DFQATT, SNEGSKA (reference sequence). This CDR3 region has 16 residues. V lost 6 bases to trimming and J lost 0 bases, with 20 bases between them. The CDR3 sequence is CSARNAAGSMNTEAFF. CDR3 nucleotides: TGCAGTGCCAGAAACGCGGCAGGGAGTATGAACACTGAAGCTTTCTTT.

This clonotype has just a few counts. V gene TRBV20-1 combines with J gene TRBJ2-3, with 12 bases aligning to TRBD2. The CDR3 covers 15 residues. Germline V gene sequence: CDR1 DFQATT, CDR2 SNEGSKA (reference sequence). V gave up 6 bases and J gave up 0 bases; unmatched junction bases: 4. In nucleotides, the CDR3 is TGCAGTGCCACCGGGACTAGCGGGAGCACAGATACGCAGTATTTT. Translating gives CSATGTSGSTDTQYF.

This clonotype was picked up a small number of times. The CDR3 region is CASSYPAEQGALGYTF. CDR3 coding DNA: TGTGCCAGCAGTTATCCCGCCGAACAGGGGGCATTGGGCTACACCTTC. The chain has TRBV6-6 and TRBJ1-2, with 9 bases fitting TRBD1. Per germline, CDR1 MNHNY and CDR2 SVGAGI (reference sequence). Trimming cost V 3 bases and J 8 bases; bases outside gene matches: 13. The CDR3 is 16 residues long.

Concerning this clonotype itself: At one end the junction does not follow the germline gene, possibly because of a read error. The chain employs TRBV4-2 and TRBJ1-2; 8 nucleotides agree with TRBD1. CDR3 length: 17 residues. Germline CDR1 is LGHNA and CDR2 is YNFKEQ. CDR3 amino acids: CASSQRLKQGELYGHTF. For the CDR3, the DNA is TGTGCCAGCAGCCAACGTTTAAAACAGGGGGAACTTTATGGCCACACCTTC.

The J gene is TRBJ2-2, the V gene TRBV5-5; the match to TRBD2 covers 8 bases. The CDR3 has 14 amino acids. Germline lookup yields CDR1 SGHKS and CDR2 YYEKEE (reference sequence). V lost 3 bases to trimming and J lost 6 bases; unmatched junction nucleotides: 4. The CDR3 region is CASSSTGGAGELFF. The CDR3 DNA sequence: TGTGCCAGCAGCTCAACCGGGGGGGCCGGGGAGCTGTTTTTT.

The chain recombines TRBV12-3 or TRBV12-4 with TRBJ2-4; possible D gene TRBD2, 5 bases. The CDR3 is made up of 14 amino acids. Between the trimmed V and J ends, which lost 3 bases and 3 bases, there was a span of 9 bases. The CDR3 DNA reads TGTGCCAGCAGTTTTCGGGGAGACAAAAACATTCAGTACTTC. Protein product: CASSFRGDKNIQYF.

Only a few counts were recorded for this clonotype. The chain links TRBV6-1 to TRBJ2-4; D gene unclear. The germline V and J ends were trimmed by 2 bases and 8 bases, with 4 bases remaining between them. The CDR3 runs to 11 residues. Germline CDR1 and CDR2: MNHNS and SASEGT. In nucleotides, the CDR3 is TGTGCCAGCAGTGAATATTACATTCAGTACTTC. Translating it yields CASSEYYIQYF.

Only a few counts were recorded for this clonotype. The chain recombines TRBV12-3 or TRBV12-4 with TRBJ2-1; 12 nucleotides line up with TRBD2. Trimming took 6 bases from V and 9 from J; bases not matched to a gene: 6. The CDR3 spans 14 residues. The CDR3 region is CASRTSGGITEQFF. The DNA for the CDR3 is TGTGCCAGCAGAACTAGCGGGGGGATTACTGAGCAGTTCTTC.

The J gene is TRBJ2-3, the V gene TRBV20-1; 8 positions agree with TRBD2. Germline CDR1 DFQATT, CDR2 SNEGSKA (reference sequence). V was pared by 1 base and J by 0 bases, with 12 bases of the junction left unmatched. This CDR3 has 18 residues. The CDR3 coding sequence is TGCAGTGCTAGAGTCGGGGGCGGGGGGATTTCTAGCACAGATACGCAGTATTTT. Protein product: CSARVGGGGISSTDTQYF.

The chain's CDR3 is CASSDETGSGNTIYF. The CDR3 DNA sequence: TGTGCCAGCAGCGATGAGACAGGGTCAGGAAACACCATATATTTT. This chain uses TRBV7-2 with TRBJ1-3; 7 bases match TRBD1. CDR1 is SGHTA, CDR2 FQGNSA, per germline. The CDR3 is made up of 15 amino acids. Trimming at V came to 5 bases and at J to 4 bases, leaving 8 bases not matched to a gene.

This clonotype was counted once. J is TRBJ1-1 and V is TRBV6-5; D gene uncertain. The CDR3 spans 15 residues. The V and J ends lost 6 bases and 0 bases respectively, with 14 bases between them. CDR1 is MNHEY and CDR2 is SVGAGI in the germline V gene. CDR3 in DNA: TGTGCCAGCAGCTTCATAGGACCGTTGAACACTGAAGCTTTCTTT. Its protein product is CASSFIGPLNTEAFF.

V is TRBV14 and J is TRBJ2-1; D call uncertain. Trimming took 6 bases from V and 5 from J, leaving 17 bases between them. The CDR3 loop spans 15 amino acids. Germline V lookup: CDR1 SGHDN, CDR2 FVKESK. The CDR3 nucleotides are TGTGCCAGCAGGCTACTTGACCCAGCAGACAATGAGCAGTTCTTC. Its translation: CASRLLDPADNEQFF.

In its sample, this clonotype was seen once. In DNA, the CDR3 is TGTGCCAGCCATAAAACCGAGACTGAAGCTTTCTTT. Protein product: CASHKTETEAFF. The chain couples TRBV27 to TRBJ1-1; D is undetermined. This CDR3 contains 12 residues. Germline-derived CDR1 and CDR2 are MNHEY and SMNVEV (reference sequence). Trimming pared 8 bases from V and 5 bases from J, leaving 12 bases between.

This clonotype has just a few counts. CDR3 protein: CASMEGTPMRTQYF. The CDR3 coding sequence is TGTGCCAGCATGGAAGGTACCCCGATGCGGACCCAGTACTTC. The chain uses TRBV6-2 or TRBV6-3 and TRBJ2-5; D gene uncertain. The CDR3 consists of 14 residues. Germline values: CDR1 MNHEY, CDR2 SVGEGT. V lost 7 bases, J lost 7 bases, and 19 bases lay in between.

As concerns this clonotype: Mismatch with germline at one junction end may stem from a read error. This rearrangement joins TRBV20-1 to TRBJ2-4; TRBD2 is a possible D gene (5 bases). This CDR3 is built from 15 residues. Germline assignment: CDR1 DFQATT and CDR2 SNEGSKA (reference sequence). The CDR3 spells CSARDFDLAENIQYF. The DNA for the CDR3 is TGCAGTGCTAGAGATTTCGACCTAGCCGAAAACATTCAGTACTTC.

This clonotype showed up just a few times. This sequence joins TRBV3-1 and TRBJ1-4; D unresolved. The CDR3 has 13 residues. The germline V gene encodes CDR1 LGHDT and CDR2 YNNKEL (reference sequence). V lost 1 base and J lost 8, with 8 bases in between. The CDR3 DNA sequence: TGTGCCAGCAGCCAAGCACGGCGGGAAAAACTGTTTTTT. It encodes CASSQARREKLFF.

Here the CDR3 reads CASSQESRESSYEQYF. The CDR3 region has the DNA TGTGCCAGCAGCCAAGAAAGTAGGGAAAGCTCCTACGAGCAGTACTTC. The chain combines TRBV4-2 with TRBJ2-7, with D uncertain. From germline, CDR1 is LGHNA and CDR2 YNFKEQ. Trimming removed 0 bases from V and 0 bases from J, with 12 bases in between. This CDR3 has 16 residues.

Only one count was recorded for this clonotype. A much larger clone is a single base away; this may be a read error. This chain joins TRBV2 and TRBJ2-1, with D perhaps TRBD2 (7 bases). This CDR3 is built from 15 residues. In germline, CDR1 is SNHLY, CDR2 FYNNEI. CDR3: CTSRKEGGGYNEQFF. The DNA of the CDR3 is TGTACCAGCAGGAAAGAAGGGGGAGGGTACAATGAGCAGTTCTTC.

The chain has TRBV27 and TRBJ1-2; TRBD1 matches at 7 bases. The CDR3 totals 14 residues. Trimming cost V 2 bases and J 4 bases; bases outside gene matches: 4. CDR1 and CDR2 (germline): MNHEY, SMNVEV (reference sequence). The CDR3 protein is CASSLAGGFYGYTF. DNA for the CDR3: TGTGCCAGCAGTTTAGCAGGGGGGTTCTATGGCTACACCTTC.

The chain links TRBV5-1 to TRBJ2-6, with 8 positions matching TRBD1. Losses at the gene ends were 1 base for V and 1 base for J; bases not matched to a gene: 7. Germline V lookup: CDR1 SGHRS, CDR2 YFSETQ. There are 18 residues in the CDR3. CDR3 in amino acids: CASSLQGQASSGANVLTF. Written as DNA, the CDR3 is TGCGCCAGCAGCTTGCAGGGACAGGCCTCTTCTGGGGCCAACGTCCTGACTTTC.

This clonotype was detected a few times. This chain joins TRBV7-3 and TRBJ2-7; TRBD1 matches at 10 bases. The junction had 5 bases not matched to a gene; V was cut back by 3 bases and J by 6 bases. This CDR3 contains 14 residues. Looked up from germline, CDR1 is SGHTA and CDR2 is FQGTGA. The CDR3 sequence: CASSFPGTGAEQYF. CDR3 in DNA: TGTGCCAGCAGCTTTCCCGGGACAGGGGCCGAGCAGTACTTC.

About this clonotype: Mismatch with germline at one junction end may stem from a read error. V is TRBV7-9 and J is TRBJ1-2, with D possibly matching TRBD1 (5 bases). Germline CDR1 reads SEHNR; CDR2 reads FQNEAQ (reference sequence). This CDR3 region has 18 residues. CDR3 in amino acids: CASSLGLTGQTPLYGCTF. The CDR3 DNA reads TGTGCCAGCAGCTTAGGGTTGACGGGGCAGACTCCCCTATATGGCTGCACCTTC.

This clonotype turned up a few times. The chain joins TRBV5-6 to TRBJ2-1, with D possibly called TRBD1 or TRBD2 (5 bases each). Per germline, CDR1 SGHDT and CDR2 YYEEEE. CDR3 length equals 15 residues. The V end was cut by 4 bases, the J end by 2 bases, with 13 bases between. CDR3 DNA: TGTGCCAGCAGCACCCGGGACGTAGCCTACAATGAGCAGTTCTTC. Translating gives CASSTRDVAYNEQFF.

CDR3 coding DNA: TGCAGTGCTCGGGGGGACGGGAACACCGGGGAGCTGTTTTTT. It encodes CSARGDGNTGELFF. The V and J genes are TRBV20-1 and TRBJ2-2, with 7 bases fitting TRBD2. The CDR3 runs 14 residues. Unmatched junction bases numbered 4, after V lost 5 bases and J lost 1 base. The V gene's germline CDR1 is DFQATT and CDR2 SNEGSKA (reference sequence).

This clonotype came up a few times. The rearrangement uses TRBV19 and TRBJ2-3, with D perhaps given as TRBD1 or TRBD2 (5 bases each). The CDR3 runs to 12 residues. Germline V gene sequence: CDR1 LNHDA, CDR2 SQIVND (reference sequence). Trimming cost V 7 bases and J 6 bases, with 11 bases left between them. The CDR3 loop reads CASTGTPDTQYF. Written as DNA, the CDR3 is TGTGCCAGTACCGGGACCCCCGATACGCAGTATTTT.

A note on this clonotype: This sequence may be a read error, since a much larger clone differs from it by one base. CDR3 sequence reads: CANSADRGRETQYF. The DNA of the CDR3 is TGTGCCAACAGTGCCGATCGAGGGAGGGAGACCCAGTACTTC. The chain is built from TRBV7-2 and TRBJ2-5; weak D call: TRBD2 (6 bases). The CDR3 is 14 residues long. The V gene's germline CDR1 is SGHTA and CDR2 FQGNSA. Trimming removed 10 bases from V and 5 bases from J, with 20 bases in between.

The chain recombines TRBV9 with TRBJ2-3; no definite D call. The CDR3 has 15 residues. V was trimmed by 0 bases and J by 5 bases, leaving 13 bases between them. Germline V lookup: CDR1 SGDLS, CDR2 YYNGEE. This chain's CDR3 is CASSVAARVQDTQYF. CDR3 coding DNA: TGTGCCAGCAGCGTAGCGGCTAGAGTGCAAGATACGCAGTATTTT.

The chain couples TRBV6-2 or TRBV6-3 to TRBJ2-3; 7 nucleotides align to TRBD1. The CDR3 spans 15 residues. Germline V gene lookup returns CDR1 MNHEY and CDR2 SVGEGT. With 6 bases clipped from V and 2 bases from J, the junction kept 8 bases outside the gene matches. CDR3 bases: TGTGCCAGCAGCTTACAGGGGATTGTCACAGATACGCAGTATTTT. It specifies CASSLQGIVTDTQYF.

Points on this clonotype: A much bigger clone sits one base away, suggesting this may be a read error. The chain employs TRBV28 and TRBJ2-1; D not resolved. The CDR3 is 14 residues long. CDR1 and CDR2 (germline): MDHEN, SYDVKM. The CDR3 loop reads CASSLARRYTEQFF. In DNA, the CDR3 is TGTGCCAGCAGTCTGGCAAGGCGGTACACTGAGCAGTTCTTC.

The CDR3 protein is CASSQDRKQPQHF. CDR3 bases: TGCGCCAGCAGCCAAGATCGGAAACAGCCCCAGCATTTT. V and J are TRBV4-1 and TRBJ1-5; D unresolved. The CDR3 has 13 amino acids. Germline V gene sequence: CDR1 MGHRA, CDR2 YSYEKL. V lost 0 bases, J lost 7 bases, and 7 bases lay in between.